The next 10 T cell receptor beta chains were all read from a single sample in a study of cytomegalovirus exposure and HLA in healthy donors. With 60 Vbeta and 13 Jbeta primers, the PCR was carried out. Generated by immunoSEQ multiplex PCR, the TCRdb table keeps only in-frame clones and is missing some. The data show some 130,000 clones, around 86% seen once. Sequenced: PBMCs. The receptors come from a woman in her forties or fifties in good health and CMV-seropositive.

The chain joins TRBV19 to TRBJ2-1; the D gene is possibly TRBD1 (6 bases). CDR1 is LNHDA and CDR2 is SQIVND in the germline V gene (reference sequence). Deletions cut 6 bases from V and 2 bases from J, with 11 bases between. This CDR3 region has 14 residues. The chain's CDR3 is CASRQGTTYNEQFF. CDR3 DNA: TGTGCCAGTAGACAGGGAACAACCTACAATGAGCAGTTCTTC.

The V gene is TRBV9, the J gene TRBJ1-5, with 7 nucleotides matching TRBD1. The CDR3 consists of 15 residues. With 4 bases clipped from V and 2 bases from J, the junction kept 6 bases outside the gene matches. Germline V gene data show CDR1 as SGDLS and CDR2 as YYNGEE. This CDR3 is CASSLTGTGNQPQHF. As DNA, the CDR3 is TGTGCCAGCAGCTTGACAGGGACCGGCAATCAGCCCCAGCATTTT.

This clone was counted between two and nine times. The gene calls are TRBV4-1 and TRBJ2-1, with 7 bases fitting TRBD1. The CDR3 is 15 residues long. The V gene's germline CDR1 is MGHRA and CDR2 YSYEKL. V dropped 1 base and J dropped 4; count of bases not matched to a gene: 4. The CDR3 DNA follows: TGCGCCAGCAGCCAAGGACAGGGAGCTTACAATGAGCAGTTCTTC. Protein sequence: CASSQGQGAYNEQFF.

This clone was detected only once. The chain links TRBV9 to TRBJ1-5; TRBD1 agrees at 8 bases. The CDR3 is made up of 15 amino acids. Unmatched junction bases numbered 6, after V lost 4 bases and J lost 3 bases. Germline assignment: CDR1 SGDLS and CDR2 YYNGEE. CDR3 residues: CASSPGGQDNQPQHF. The CDR3 bases are TGTGCCAGCAGCCCTGGGGGACAGGACAATCAGCCCCAGCATTTT.

This chain uses TRBV28 with TRBJ2-4; 7 bases map to TRBD2. CDR1 is MDHEN, CDR2 SYDVKM, per germline. This CDR3 is 14 amino acids long. Trimming removed 5 bases from V and 6 bases from J; junction bases left unmatched: 7. In DNA form, the CDR3 reads TGTGCCAGCAGTCTTTCTTGGGGGGGAAACATTCAGTACTTC. As protein: CASSLSWGGNIQYF.

The chain links TRBV28 to TRBJ2-7; TRBD2 matches at 11 bases. There are 14 residues in the CDR3. V was clipped by 5 bases and J by 5 bases; unmatched bases: 5. Germline CDR1 reads MDHEN; CDR2 reads SYDVKM. CDR3 in amino acids: CASSLLAGGHEQYF. DNA of the CDR3: TGTGCCAGCAGTCTCCTAGCGGGAGGCCACGAGCAGTACTTC.

The chain carries TRBV9 and TRBJ1-1; TRBD1 aligns across 8 bases. The germline V gene encodes CDR1 SGDLS and CDR2 YYNGEE. The J segment lost 5 bases and the V segment lost 4 bases, leaving 4 bases of the junction unmatched. The CDR3 spans 13 residues. The CDR3 here is CASSFRDRTEAFF. CDR3 bases: TGTGCCAGCAGCTTCCGGGACAGGACTGAAGCTTTCTTT.

The sample holds a few counts of this clone. The V call is TRBV5-1, the J call TRBJ1-1, with 9 bases fitting TRBD1. This CDR3 spans 15 amino acids. J was trimmed by 1 base and V by 4 bases; bases with no gene match: 5. Germline loops: CDR1 SGHRS, CDR2 YFSETQ. The CDR3 coding sequence is TGCGCCAGCAGCCTACAGGGGGCGCCGAACACTGAAGCTTTCTTT. Translating gives CASSLQGAPNTEAFF.

This CDR3 reads CASSYSRTGLNEKLFF. The DNA of the CDR3 is TGTGCCAGCAGTTACTCGAGGACAGGGTTAAATGAAAAACTGTTTTTT. The V gene is TRBV6-6, the J gene TRBJ1-4; 8 bases line up with TRBD1. Trimming at V came to 0 bases and at J to 5 bases, leaving 5 bases not matched to a gene. Germline V gene sequence: CDR1 MNHNY, CDR2 SVGAGI (reference sequence). The CDR3 runs to 16 residues.

This chain links TRBV6-6 with TRBJ2-3; D unresolved. Germline CDR1 is MNHNY and CDR2 is SVGAGI (reference sequence). V was cut by 6 bases and J by 2 bases, with 3 bases left in between. The CDR3 is 11 amino acids. CDR3 DNA sequence: TGTGCCAGCAGCAACACAGATACGCAGTATTTT. Translation: CASSNTDTQYF.